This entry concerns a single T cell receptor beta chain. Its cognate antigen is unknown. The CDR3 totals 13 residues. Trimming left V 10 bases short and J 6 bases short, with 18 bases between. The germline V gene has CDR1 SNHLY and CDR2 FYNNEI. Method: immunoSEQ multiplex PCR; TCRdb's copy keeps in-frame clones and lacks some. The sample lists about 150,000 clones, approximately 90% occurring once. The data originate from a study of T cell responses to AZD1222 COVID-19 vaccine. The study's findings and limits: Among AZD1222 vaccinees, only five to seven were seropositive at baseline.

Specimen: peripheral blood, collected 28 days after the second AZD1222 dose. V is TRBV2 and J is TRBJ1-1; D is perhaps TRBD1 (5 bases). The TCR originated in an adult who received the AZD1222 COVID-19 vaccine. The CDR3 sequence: CATNPQGLSEAFF. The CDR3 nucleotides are TGTGCCACCAACCCCCAGGGATTGTCTGAAGCTTTCTTT.